This entry describes one T cell receptor (beta chain). Its matching antigen is unknown. This sample was included in a study of shared clonotypes between healthy human individuals. Sorted-subset replicate PCR reactions were performed with 200 ng DNA, corresponding to some 32,000 T cell genomes. Using immunoSEQ multiplex PCR, the repertoire was profiled, and TCRdb retains in-frame clones only, with some absent. Found here are about 800,000 clones, around 96% of them singletons; the top ten hold around 0.25%. Study results and caveats: Naive subsets typically showed greater estimated richness than memory subsets.

Germline V gene sequence: CDR1 MNHEY, CDR2 SMNVEV (reference sequence). This CDR3 region has 15 residues. Trimming took 2 bases from V and 6 from J; bases not matched to a gene: 5. CD45RO-negative, CCR7-positively selected cells formed the naive CD8 fraction, excluding terminally differentiated effector memory CD45RA+ cells. Material for sequencing was naive CD8+ T cells sorted from blood. The chain carries TRBV27 and TRBJ2-3, with 10 positions matching TRBD2. This TCR was sampled from a man aged 25-45 years in good health. In DNA, the CDR3 is TGTGCCAGCAGTTTAGTAGCGGGAGGCGGGGATACGCAGTATTTT. Its protein is CASSLVAGGGDTQYF.